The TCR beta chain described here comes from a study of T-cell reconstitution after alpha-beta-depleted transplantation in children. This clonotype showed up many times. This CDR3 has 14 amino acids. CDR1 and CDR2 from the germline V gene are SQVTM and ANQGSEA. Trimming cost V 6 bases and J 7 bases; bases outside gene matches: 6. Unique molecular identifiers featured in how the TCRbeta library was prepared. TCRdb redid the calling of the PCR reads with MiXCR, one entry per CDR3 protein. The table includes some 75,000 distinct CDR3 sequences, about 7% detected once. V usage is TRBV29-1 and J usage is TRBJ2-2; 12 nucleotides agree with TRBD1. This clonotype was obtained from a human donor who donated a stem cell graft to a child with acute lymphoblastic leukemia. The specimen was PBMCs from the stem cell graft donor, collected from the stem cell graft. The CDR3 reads CSVGTGGESGELFF. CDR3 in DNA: TGCAGCGTGGGGACAGGGGGCGAAAGCGGGGAGCTGTTTTTT.